Listed here is a single T cell receptor (beta chain). This clonotype was observed a few times. The antigen it binds to is not known. No much larger clone exists at a distance of one base, and base qualities are not known. The roughly 37 donors, aged 6 to 90 years, were systemically healthy Caucasian individuals from Russia. Each donor gave ten milliliters of peripheral blood, collected into EDTA-treated Vacutainer tubes. Ficoll-Paque density-gradient centrifugation was used to isolate PBMCs, with at least 6.5 million per sample. Total RNA, at least 6 micrograms per sample, was extracted from PBMCs with Trizol reagent. For every donor, an aliquot of PBMCs went through flow cytometry to measure the percentages of naive CD45RAhigh/CD27high T cells. Trimming leaves V shorter by 4 bases and J shorter by 7 bases, with the junction holding 3 bases beyond the gene matches. The CDR3 starts with the cysteine, ends with the phenylalanine, and has 13 residues. The sequence is cut down to CDR3 DNA, 39 bases in frame from base 1. Looking up the germline V gene (reference sequence) yields CDR1 PRHDT and CDR2 FYEKMQ.

The data derive from a study of blood T cells in healthy people across ages (dated by TCRdb to between 2014 and 2016). Background on the whole study: Template switching captured roughly one uniquely barcoded TCR beta cDNA molecule per two T cells in model experiments. Age-related changes in TCR beta repertoire diversity were measured in the study by deep sequencing normalized with unique cDNA molecular identifiers. The donors were split into four age groups: young (average around 15 years), middle-aged (roughly 39), aged (62) and long-lived (more than 80). Using the same blood draw, the study looked at two additional independent replicas of 1 million unique cDNA reads for two donors, one aged 18 to 30 and the other aged 80 or older.

The library was generated by 5' RACE. TCRdb names Illumina HiSeq 2500 as the instrument used. The second PCR ran for roughly 7 to 12 cycles and used a J-beta primer mix along with a sample-barcoded 5' primer. Each TCR beta cDNA molecule received a unique molecular identifier from a template-switch 5' adaptor carrying 12 random nucleotides. Each sample yielded at least 3 million CDR3-containing paired-end reads. The Mint cDNA synthesis kit, primed by a TRBC-specific oligonucleotide, was used to synthesize first-strand cDNA from all RNA. After uracil-DNA glycosylase treatment, a first 18-cycle PCR used universal primers M1SS and BC2_uni_R on all cDNA. In the authors' own workflow: For normalization, 1 million high-quality reads, each with a distinct molecular identifier, were randomly selected from each sample. Reads sharing molecular identifiers were discarded rather than binned into consensus sequences. CDR3 identification, clonotype clustering and error correction used MiTCR with a Q25 quality threshold and the strictest error-elimination algorithm. A nonparametric unseen species model using Euler transformation provided a lower-bound estimate of total TCR beta diversity. Clones were called with MiXCR by TCRdb after fastp trimmed the public reads at Q25, and only in-frame beta chains were retained. Rows with a matching CDR3 protein are joined into one entry that keeps the most common DNA and genes. These V and J calls derive from TCRdb rather than the authors' analysis. The sample table holds more than 500,000 distinct CDR3 sequences, of which about a quarter were seen once. Of the sample, 3% to 4% falls within the top ten clones.

General study outcomes and caveats: Observed TCR beta diversity correlated strongly with the percentage of naive T cells measured by flow cytometry. The long-lived group showed more naive CD4+ T cells, fewer expanded clones and increased TCR diversity than the aged group, suggesting age selection. Bulk unsorted PBMC profiling prevented conclusive comparison of naive and antigen-experienced compartments. Observed TCR beta diversity per million T cells fell roughly linearly with age, and a significant reduction was already apparent by age around 40. Because donor CMV infection status was unknown, age-related changes in expanded clonotypes were potentially confounded. Total diversity estimates from one million sequenced T cells were considered lower bounds and underestimates.

In addition, the sample was reused for a study of T cells of mothers and their children. Per the second study: The donors were nine systemically healthy Caucasian individuals, made up of three mothers and their six children. cDNA synthesis used all of the extracted RNA, with roughly 1.5 ug of RNA in each 15 ul reaction. In the second PCR, sample barcodes and 2-4 random nucleotides were introduced via the M1S primer. Over 8.5 million TCR beta CDR3 reads were obtained for each mother, and millions of reads were obtained for each child. TCR recombination output is similarly shaped by thymic selection in related and unrelated pairs, with a minor effect exerted by inherited differences. Normalized repertoire overlap in related mother-child pairs was always slightly higher than in unrelated mother-child pairs, but the difference was never significant. No persistent microchimeric T cell clones were found, with a detection sensitivity of approximately 100 clones per million clonotypes. To look for features that set related mother-child pairs apart from unrelated individuals, the researchers ran deep NGS to compare the TCR beta repertoires of mothers and children. The mean age was roughly 44 +/- 4 years for the mothers and approximately 11 +/- 4 years for the children. Libraries were sequenced on Illumina HiSeq 2000 with 100+100 nt paired-end reads after adapter ligation with NEBNext reagents. To prevent cross-contamination, the mother and child libraries were prepared one month apart and sequenced in separate runs. Between roughly 500,000 and 2,300,000 distinct TCR beta clonotypes were identified per donor. Naive TCR beta clonotypes were estimated from low-frequency clonotypes matched to each donor's FACS-determined naive share, without sorting.

The sample was blood. The chain is made from TRBV13 and TRBJ2-1; 8 bases in between match TRBD2. The clonotype was recovered from a boy aged 2 to 10 in good health. The DNA sequence follows: TGTGCCAGCAGCTCAAAGCGGGGGAATGAGCAGTTCTTC. It is translated as CASSSKRGNEQFF. Supplemented by the reference TRBV13 and TRBJ2-1 proteins around the CDR3, the complete variable domain is AAGVIQSPRHLIKEKRETATLKCYPIPRHDTVYWYQQGPGQDPQFLISFYEKMQSDKGSIPDRFSAQQFSDYHSELNMSSLELGDSALYFCASSSKRGNEQFFGPGTRLTVL.